Listed here are 30 T cell receptor beta chains from one sample, sequenced in a study of T cells after yellow fever vaccination (dated by TCRdb to the late 2010s). The label giving this sample's treatment or condition can be read as: live attenuated yellow fever vaccine strain. Library method: 5' RACE. Sequenced using an Illumina HiSeq 2500. TCRdb reprocessing: public reads trimmed at Q25 with fastp, clones called with MiXCR, in-frame beta chains kept. Each CDR3 protein gets just one entry, which takes the most common genes and DNA from the rows behind it. In all, the sample holds approximately 580,000 distinct CDR3 sequences, and roughly a sixth of those were seen once. The top ten hold roughly 17% of the sample. This specimen consisted of PBMCs, obtained around 5 days after the first yellow fever vaccination. The receptor source for this set is a man younger than 30 who received the YFV17D yellow fever vaccine.

V is TRBV7-2 and J is TRBJ1-2; maybe TRBD1 (5 bases). CDR3 size: 14 residues. Trimming took off 9 bases at V and 2 bases at J, with 16 bases between the two ends. CDR1 is SGHTA and CDR2 is FQGNSA in the germline V gene. This chain's CDR3 is CASTGDGRNYGYTF. The CDR3 coding sequence is TGTGCCAGTACGGGGGACGGACGGAACTATGGCTACACCTTC.

This clonotype was counted a few times. The CDR3 nucleotides are TGTGCCTGGAGTGCGGTCACTGAAGCTTTCTTT. Translating gives CAWSAVTEAFF. The rearrangement uses TRBV30 and TRBJ1-1; no reliable D call. CDR1 and CDR2 from the germline V gene are GTSNPN and SVGIG (reference sequence). This CDR3 spans 11 amino acids. Trimming stripped 1 base from V and 4 bases from J, with 4 bases between.

The chain combines TRBV7-6 with TRBJ2-2; 8 positions agree with TRBD1. V trimming: 4 bases; J trimming: 1 base; junction bases outside the gene matches: 8. The CDR3 totals 17 residues. Germline values: CDR1 SGHVS, CDR2 FNYEAQ. The CDR3 here is CASSSKIGTGNTGELFF. Written as DNA, the CDR3 is TGTGCCAGCAGCTCCAAGATCGGGACAGGGAACACCGGGGAGCTGTTTTTT.

The table lists this clonotype with a few counts. V and J are TRBV6-1 and TRBJ1-2; possible D gene TRBD1, 5 bases. V lost 6 bases, J lost 8 bases, and 19 bases lay in between. Germline V gene lookup returns CDR1 MNHNS and CDR2 SASEGT. The CDR3 contains 14 residues. The CDR3 nucleotides read TGTGCCAGCAGGCACGAACAGGTTGCGAGGGGCTACACCTTC. It codes for CASRHEQVARGYTF.

The chain uses TRBV28 and TRBJ2-1; 10 bases agree with TRBD2. With 5 bases clipped from V and 5 bases from J, the junction kept 9 bases outside the gene matches. This CDR3 comprises 16 residues. Looked up from germline, CDR1 is MDHEN and CDR2 is SYDVKM. CDR3 in amino acids: CASSHVLAGRNNEQFF. In nucleotides, the CDR3 is TGTGCCAGCAGTCACGTACTAGCGGGGAGAAACAATGAGCAGTTCTTC.

There are a few counts of this clonotype. The chain combines TRBV4-1 with TRBJ2-5; D is undetermined. The CDR3 totals 14 residues. The germline V gene has CDR1 MGHRA and CDR2 YSYEKL. The V end lost 4 bases, the J end lost 5 bases, and 14 bases lay between the germline ends. This chain's CDR3 is CASSPRLASETQYF. The CDR3 DNA reads TGCGCCAGCAGCCCCCGACTTGCCAGCGAGACCCAGTACTTC.

This clonotype was seen many times. This chain links TRBV12-3 or TRBV12-4 with TRBJ1-2; the D gene is possibly TRBD1 (5 bases). There are 13 residues in the CDR3. V was clipped by 6 bases and J by 4 bases, with 12 bases between them. The CDR3 coding sequence is TGTGCCAGCAGCCTCGGGGCCAGCTATGGCTACACCTTC. This gives the protein CASSLGASYGYTF.

This clonotype was detected many times. The V and J genes are TRBV12-3 or TRBV12-4 and TRBJ2-7; D not resolved. The germline V and J ends were trimmed by 3 bases and 4 bases, with 1 base remaining between them. This CDR3 is 10 amino acids long. CDR3 loop: CASSLYEQYF. CDR3 nucleotides: TGTGCCAGCAGTTTGTACGAGCAGTACTTC.

Concerning this clonotype: At one end, the junction sequence differs from germline, possibly due to a read error. In DNA form, the CDR3 reads TGTGCCAGCAGGTCCGGGACAGGGGGTTTCTCTGGGGCCAACGTCCTGACTTTC. As protein: CASRSGTGGFSGANVLTF. This chain joins TRBV10-2 and TRBJ2-6; 11 bases agree with TRBD1. The CDR3 is 18 residues long. Germline V CDR1 and CDR2: WSHSY, SAAADI.

The gene calls are TRBV6-2 or TRBV6-3 and TRBJ2-7; D is perhaps TRBD1 or TRBD2 (5 bases each). Per the germline V gene, CDR1 is MNHEY and CDR2 is SVGEGT. V lost 0 bases to trimming and J lost 2 bases, with 11 bases between them. This CDR3 has 15 amino acids. CDR3 loop: CASSYSGVAPYEQYV. The CDR3 coding sequence is TGTGCCAGCAGTTACTCGGGGGTAGCGCCCTACGAGCAGTACGTC.

This clonotype was detected a few times. The chain joins TRBV11-2 to TRBJ1-1, with D possibly matching TRBD1 (5 bases). V was cut by 4 bases and J by 0 bases, with 12 bases left in between. Per the germline V gene, CDR1 is SGHAT and CDR2 is FQNNGV. This CDR3 contains 15 residues. CDR3 amino acids: CASSYQGIMNTEAFF. The CDR3 bases are TGTGCCAGCAGCTACCAGGGTATAATGAACACTGAAGCTTTCTTT.

This clonotype was counted ten times or more. The chain has TRBV12-3 or TRBV12-4 and TRBJ2-5; D gene unclear. V was shortened by 6 bases and J by 5 bases, with 10 bases between the two germline ends. This CDR3 is 12 amino acids long. The CDR3 region is CASSTRQETQYF. The CDR3 bases are TGTGCCAGCAGCACGCGCCAGGAGACCCAGTACTTC.

The rearrangement uses TRBV7-9 and TRBJ2-1; 8 positions agree with TRBD2. Unmatched junction bases numbered 9, after V lost 5 bases and J lost 6 bases. Germline CDR1 and CDR2: SEHNR and FQNEAQ (reference sequence). The CDR3 is 15 amino acids. The CDR3 DNA is TGTGCCAGCAGCGGTAGCGGGGCCGCGGGCAATGAGCAGTTCTTC. It codes for CASSGSGAAGNEQFF. The entire variable domain, with the rest obtained from reference TRBV7-9 and TRBJ2-1, is as follows: DTGVSQNPRHKITKRGQNVTFRCDPISEHNRLYWYRQTLGQGPEFLTYFQNEAQLEKSRLLSDRFSAERPKGSFSTLEIQRTEQGDSAMYLCASSGSGAAGNEQFFGPGTRLTVL.

The V call is TRBV20-1, the J call TRBJ2-5; perhaps TRBD1 as D (6 bases). The CDR3 length is 15 residues. Per germline, CDR1 DFQATT and CDR2 SNEGSKA (reference sequence). V was trimmed by 6 bases and J by 5 bases, leaving 22 bases between them. The DNA of the CDR3 is TGCAGTGCCTCACGCGGGTATCAGGGGCAGGAGACCCAGTACTTC. Translated, it gives CSASRGYQGQETQYF.

This clonotype was detected only a few times. This rearrangement joins TRBV7-9 to TRBJ2-4; a weak D match, TRBD1 (5 bases). V dropped 7 bases and J dropped 5 bases, with 9 bases sitting between them. CDR1 and CDR2 (germline): SEHNR, FQNEAQ (reference sequence). The CDR3 has 12 amino acids. CDR3 in DNA: TGTGCCAGCAAGTCGACAGAAAACATTCAGTACTTC. Its translation is CASKSTENIQYF.

Here the CDR3 DNA reads TGTGCCATCAGTAGCGGACAGACATTGAACACTGAAGCTTTCTTT. Amino acids: CAISSGQTLNTEAFF. The V call is TRBV10-3, the J call TRBJ1-1, with a tentative D call TRBD1 (6 bases). V was cut by 5 bases and J by 0 bases, with 13 bases left in between. Germline V gene sequence: CDR1 ENHRY, CDR2 SYGVKD. The length of the CDR3 is 15 residues.

The sample holds a few counts of this clonotype. The chain recombines TRBV2 with TRBJ1-1; no clear D. The V gene lost 4 bases and the J gene lost 4 bases, with 22 bases spanning the gap. The germline V gene has CDR1 SNHLY and CDR2 FYNNEI. The length of the CDR3 is 17 residues. CDR3 nucleotide sequence: TGTGCCAGCAGTGGGGGTTTTGCGGCAGGTGGGTCCACTGAAGCTTTCTTT. It yields the protein CASSGGFAAGGSTEAFF.

This clonotype was counted a few times. This chain joins TRBV5-1 and TRBJ2-3; tentative D call: TRBD2 (5 bases). The V gene's germline CDR1 is SGHRS and CDR2 YFSETQ. The CDR3 spans 15 residues. The V gene lost 0 bases and the J gene lost 3 bases, with 11 bases spanning the gap. CDR3 sequence: CASSLDGDRTDTQYF. The CDR3 nucleotides read TGCGCCAGCAGCTTGGACGGGGATAGGACAGATACGCAGTATTTT. Using reference TRBV5-1 and TRBJ2-3 for the parts outside the CDR3, the full variable domain is KAGVTQTPRYLIKTRGQQVTLSCSPISGHRSVSWYQQTPGQGLQFLFEYFSETQRNKGNFPGRFSGRQFSNSRSEMNVSTLELGDSALYLCASSLDGDRTDTQYFGPGTRLTVL.

This clonotype was found many times. The chain combines TRBV7-9 with TRBJ2-7; D uncertain. From germline, CDR1 is SEHNR and CDR2 FQNEAQ (reference sequence). The length of the CDR3 is 16 residues. V lost 1 base and J lost 0, with 13 bases in between. This CDR3 is CASSLGGGRSSYEQYF. In nucleotides, the CDR3 is TGTGCCAGCAGCTTAGGAGGCGGCAGGAGCTCCTACGAGCAGTACTTC. Using reference TRBV7-9 and TRBJ2-7 for the parts outside the CDR3, the full variable domain is DTGVSQNPRHKITKRGQNVTFRCDPISEHNRLYWYRQTLGQGPEFLTYFQNEAQLEKSRLLSDRFSAERPKGSFSTLEIQRTEQGDSAMYLCASSLGGGRSSYEQYFGPGTRLTVT.

CDR3 coding DNA: TGTGCCAGCAGTTTAGCGCGTGGGGCCACGTCAGTAGATACGCAGTATTTT. Translating it yields CASSLARGATSVDTQYF. V and J are TRBV12-3 or TRBV12-4 and TRBJ2-3; perhaps TRBD1 as D (5 bases). V shed 0 bases and J shed 5 bases, with 18 bases lying between them. CDR3 size: 17 residues.

The table lists this clonotype with a few counts. The chain recombines TRBV18 with TRBJ2-3; 9 bases are shared with TRBD1. J was trimmed by 4 bases and V by 2 bases; bases with no gene match: 7. The CDR3 length is 16 residues. CDR1 and CDR2 (germline): KGHSH, LQKENI. CDR3 amino acids: CASSPMGQGRADTQYF. DNA of the CDR3: TGTGCCAGCTCACCAATGGGACAGGGCCGGGCAGATACGCAGTATTTT.

The chain uses TRBV7-9 and TRBJ2-3, with 8 nucleotides matching TRBD2. This CDR3 has 15 residues. V trimming: 5 bases; J trimming: 4 bases; junction bases outside the gene matches: 8. Germline loops: CDR1 SEHNR, CDR2 FQNEAQ (reference sequence). CDR3 DNA: TGTGCCAGCAGCCTCAAGCGGGGGTGGTCAGATACGCAGTATTTT. This encodes CASSLKRGWSDTQYF. Together with reference TRBV7-9 and TRBJ2-3, the CDR3 gives the full variable domain: DTGVSQNPRHKITKRGQNVTFRCDPISEHNRLYWYRQTLGQGPEFLTYFQNEAQLEKSRLLSDRFSAERPKGSFSTLEIQRTEQGDSAMYLCASSLKRGWSDTQYFGPGTRLTVL.

This clonotype was found a few times. The chain recombines TRBV7-2 with TRBJ2-5; 8 nucleotides match TRBD1. The CDR3 has 14 residues. The junction had 7 bases not matched to a gene; V was cut back by 5 bases and J by 5 bases. Per germline, CDR1 SGHTA and CDR2 FQGNSA. The CDR3 DNA sequence: TGTGCCAGCAGCCTGACAGGGGTTGCCGAGACCCAGTACTTC. Its translation is CASSLTGVAETQYF.

The rearrangement joins TRBV9 to TRBJ1-2; TRBD1 is a possible D gene (6 bases). CDR3 length: 15 amino acids. Germline loops: CDR1 SGDLS, CDR2 YYNGEE. V shed 0 bases and J shed 1 base, with 10 bases lying between them. CDR3 amino acids: CASSVDRVDNYGYTF. The CDR3 coding sequence is TGTGCCAGCAGCGTAGACAGGGTCGATAACTATGGCTACACCTTC.

This clonotype was picked up a small number of times. The V gene is TRBV7-2, the J gene TRBJ2-1; D is tentatively TRBD1 or TRBD2 (5 bases each). Between the trimmed V and J ends, which lost 0 bases and 11 bases, there was a span of 11 bases. Germline CDR1 is SGHTA and CDR2 is FQGNSA. The CDR3 spans 13 residues. CDR3 nucleotide sequence: TGTGCCAGCAGCTTAGCGGCCCCGGGACAGCAGTTCTTC. This gives the protein CASSLAAPGQQFF.

Ten or more counts support this clonotype. This chain uses TRBV7-2 with TRBJ1-2; 9 nucleotides match TRBD1. With 5 bases clipped from V and 3 bases from J, the junction kept 10 bases outside the gene matches. The CDR3 consists of 16 residues. Germline CDR1 and CDR2: SGHTA and FQGNSA. The CDR3 region has the DNA TGTGCCAGCAGCCCCGGGACAGGGCTGGTTCACTATGGCTACACCTTC. Encoded protein: CASSPGTGLVHYGYTF.

This clonotype has more than one count but fewer than ten. The chain uses TRBV7-6 and TRBJ1-2; TRBD1 aligns across 8 bases. V trimming: 3 bases; J trimming: 6 bases; junction bases outside the gene matches: 6. Germline CDR1 reads SGHVS; CDR2 reads FNYEAQ. The CDR3 runs 14 residues. CDR3 nucleotides: TGTGCCAGCAGCTTTTCTCAGGGGGCGGATGGCTACACCTTC. Translation: CASSFSQGADGYTF.

The chain employs TRBV20-1 and TRBJ1-4; D ambiguous. Trimming pared 5 bases from V and 7 bases from J, leaving 8 bases between. CDR1 DFQATT and CDR2 SNEGSKA come from the germline V gene (reference sequence). The CDR3 covers 11 residues. CDR3 sequence reads: CSAEDSEKLFF. The DNA of the CDR3 is TGCAGTGCTGAAGACTCTGAAAAACTGTTTTTT.

This chain uses TRBV6-5 with TRBJ1-2; D possibly corresponds to TRBD1 (6 bases). Germline loops: CDR1 MNHEY, CDR2 SVGAGI. V dropped 7 bases and J dropped 8 bases, with 14 bases sitting between them. This CDR3 has 12 residues. The CDR3 DNA follows: TGTGCCAGCACCAACAGGGAACGGGGCTACACCTTC. This encodes CASTNRERGYTF.

This clonotype has more than one count but fewer than ten. This chain connects TRBV6-1 to TRBJ2-5, with 10 bases that match TRBD1. The CDR3 spans 15 residues. Germline trimming cut 7 bases from V and 2 bases from J; bases unmatched to any gene: 7. Looked up from germline, CDR1 is MNHNS and CDR2 is SASEGT. CDR3 sequence (DNA): TGTGCCAGCAACCCTTGGGACAGGGGACAAGAGACCCAGTACTTC. Protein product: CASNPWDRGQETQYF.